Presented here are 9 T cell receptor beta chains from one specimen sequenced in a study of CD8+CD57+ T cells in acquired aplastic anemia. TCR beta VDJ and CDR3 were profiled, and genomic DNA was the template. One entry per CDR3 protein, called by TCRdb with MiXCR from the reads. The profile covers more than 200,000 distinct CDR3 sequences, with less than 60% appearing a single time and 15% to 20% taken by the ten largest. An expansion of CD8+CD57+ cells by flow cytometry had been shown in patients chosen for sequencing. The material sequenced was sorted CD4+, CD8+, or CD8+CD57+ T cells (not recorded which) from PBMCs. The source is a human donor with aplastic anemia.

This chain joins TRBV15 and TRBJ1-4; D unclear. Per germline, CDR1 LNHNV and CDR2 YYDKDF (reference sequence). This CDR3 spans 16 amino acids. V lost 5 bases and J 6 bases, leaving 19 bases between the germline ends. The CDR3 protein is CATSGSPGFLDEKLFF. CDR3 coding DNA: TGTGCCACCAGCGGATCGCCGGGATTCTTAGATGAAAAACTGTTTTTT.

The chain joins TRBV15 to TRBJ2-1; 8 bases are a match to TRBD2. This CDR3 contains 16 residues. V lost 1 base, J lost 3 bases, and 5 bases stayed unmatched. Per germline, CDR1 LNHNV and CDR2 YYDKDF (reference sequence). The CDR3 region has the DNA TGTGCCACCAGCAGAGTAACTAGCGGAGACTACAATGAGCAGTTCTTC. It is translated as CATSRVTSGDYNEQFF.

This clonotype was seen more than once but under ten times. The rearrangement joins TRBV7-2 to TRBJ1-2; the D gene is possibly TRBD1 (6 bases). The CDR3 runs 15 residues. Looked up from germline, CDR1 is SGHTA and CDR2 is FQGNSA. The V end lost 4 bases, the J end lost 4 bases, and 16 bases lay between the germline ends. The CDR3 here is CASSSYGEGVYGYTF. The CDR3 nucleotides are TGTGCCAGCAGCTCGTACGGTGAGGGGGTCTATGGCTACACCTTC.

The chain joins TRBV19 to TRBJ2-1, with D possibly TRBD1 on 5 matching bases. The CDR3 length is 14 residues. V dropped 7 bases and J dropped 7 bases, with 17 bases sitting between them. CDR1 is LNHDA and CDR2 is SQIVND in the germline V gene (reference sequence). The CDR3 bases are TGTGCCAGTACCACCGCAGGGTTTAGAAATGAGCAGTTCTTC. It specifies CASTTAGFRNEQFF.

Only a few counts were recorded for this clonotype. The chain employs TRBV3-1 and TRBJ1-6; D gene unclear. The germline V and J ends were trimmed by 0 bases and 6 bases, with 9 bases remaining between them. This CDR3 is built from 15 residues. The germline gives CDR1 LGHDT, CDR2 YNNKEL (reference sequence). CDR3 in amino acids: CASSQEGPGNSPLHF. The CDR3 DNA is TGTGCCAGCAGCCAAGAGGGCCCAGGTAATTCACCCCTCCACTTT.

This chain uses TRBV7-9 with TRBJ2-7; D is unclear. This CDR3 comprises 12 residues. CDR1 is SEHNR, CDR2 FQNEAQ, per germline (reference sequence). V was clipped by 2 bases and J by 6 bases, with 8 bases between them. The CDR3 nucleotides are TGTGCCAGCAGCTTATTATCATCCGAGCAGTACTTC. Protein product: CASSLLSSEQYF.

This clonotype was recorded many times. The CDR3 DNA reads as TGTGCCAGCAGCACCGCGGGACCGCTATCCCACGAGCAGTACTTC. Encoded protein: CASSTAGPLSHEQYF. The V gene is TRBV12-3 or TRBV12-4, the J gene TRBJ2-7; weak D call: TRBD2 (6 bases). The germline V and J ends were trimmed by 6 bases and 5 bases, with 20 bases remaining between them. The CDR3 has 15 amino acids.

This clonotype was counted at least ten times. The genes are TRBV20-1 and TRBJ2-3; TRBD2 is a possible D gene (6 bases). CDR3 size: 14 residues. The V end lost 8 bases, the J end lost 2 bases, and 17 bases lay between the germline ends. Germline V gene lookup returns CDR1 DFQATT and CDR2 SNEGSKA (reference sequence). The CDR3 here is CSSQTRGTTDTQYF. The CDR3 region has the DNA TGCAGTTCACAGACTAGAGGGACCACAGATACGCAGTATTTT.

This clonotype appeared once. The chain is built from TRBV27 and TRBJ2-7; D remains unclear. V dropped 11 bases and J dropped 9 bases, with 29 bases sitting between them. Germline V CDR1 and CDR2: MNHEY, SMNVEV (reference sequence). This CDR3 has 15 amino acids. This chain's CDR3 is CALSEVSGREDTQYF. CDR3 coding DNA: TGTGCCCTGTCCGAGGTCTCCGGAAGAGAGGATACGCAGTACTTC.